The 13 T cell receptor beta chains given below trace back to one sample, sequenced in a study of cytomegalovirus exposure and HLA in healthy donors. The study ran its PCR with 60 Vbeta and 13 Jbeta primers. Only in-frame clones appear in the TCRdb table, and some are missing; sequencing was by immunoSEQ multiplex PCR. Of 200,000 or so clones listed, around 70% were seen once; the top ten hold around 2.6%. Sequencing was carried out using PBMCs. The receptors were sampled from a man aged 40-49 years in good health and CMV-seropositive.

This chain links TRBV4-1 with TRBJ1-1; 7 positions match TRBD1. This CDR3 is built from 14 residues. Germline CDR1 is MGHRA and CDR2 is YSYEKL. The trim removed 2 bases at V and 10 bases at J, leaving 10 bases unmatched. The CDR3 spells CASSQFDRERAAFF. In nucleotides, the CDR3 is TGCGCCAGCAGCCAATTCGACAGGGAGAGGGCAGCTTTCTTT.

The CDR3 DNA reads TGTGCCAGCAGCCCTGGGGCAGGGGGCGAGGGCTACACCTTC. It encodes CASSPGAGGEGYTF. This rearrangement joins TRBV5-8 to TRBJ1-2; 8 bases are a match to TRBD1. V shed 4 bases and J 8 bases; nucleotides not matched to a gene: 10. CDR1 and CDR2 (germline): SGHTS, YDEGEE. The CDR3 loop spans 14 amino acids.

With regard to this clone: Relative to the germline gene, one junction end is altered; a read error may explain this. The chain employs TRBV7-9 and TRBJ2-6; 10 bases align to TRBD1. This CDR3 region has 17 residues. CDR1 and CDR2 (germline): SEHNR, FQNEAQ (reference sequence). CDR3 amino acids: CSSKTTGGDPGANVLTF. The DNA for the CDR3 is TGTTCCAGCAAAACGACAGGGGGCGATCCTGGGGCCAACGTCCTGACTTTC.

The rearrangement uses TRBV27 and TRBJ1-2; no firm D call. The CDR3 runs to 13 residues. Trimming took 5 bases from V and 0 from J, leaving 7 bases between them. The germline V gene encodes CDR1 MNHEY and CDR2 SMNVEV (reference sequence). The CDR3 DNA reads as TGTGCCAGCAGTCCCATTGCTAACTATGGCTACACCTTC. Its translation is CASSPIANYGYTF.

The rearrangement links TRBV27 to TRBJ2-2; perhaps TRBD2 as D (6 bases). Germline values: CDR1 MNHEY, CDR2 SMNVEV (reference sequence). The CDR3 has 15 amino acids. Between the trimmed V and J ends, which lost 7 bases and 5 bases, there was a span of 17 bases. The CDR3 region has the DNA TGTGCCAGCAAGTTACGGGACTCCATAACCGGGGAGCTGTTTTTT. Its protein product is CASKLRDSITGELFF.

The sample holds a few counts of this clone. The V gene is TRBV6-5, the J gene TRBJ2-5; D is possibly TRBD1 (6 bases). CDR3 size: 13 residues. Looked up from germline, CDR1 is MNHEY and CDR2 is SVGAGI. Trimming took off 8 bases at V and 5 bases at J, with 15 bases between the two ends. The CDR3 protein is CASCRYQGETQYF. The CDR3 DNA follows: TGTGCCAGCTGCCGATACCAGGGGGAGACCCAGTACTTC.

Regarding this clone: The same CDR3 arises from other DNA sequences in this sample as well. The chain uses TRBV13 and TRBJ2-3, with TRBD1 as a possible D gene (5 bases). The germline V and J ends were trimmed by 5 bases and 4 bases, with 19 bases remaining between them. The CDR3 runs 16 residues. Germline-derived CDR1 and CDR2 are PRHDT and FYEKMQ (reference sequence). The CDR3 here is CASSRKLGVIADTQYF. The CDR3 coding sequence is TGTGCCAGCAGCCGGAAGCTAGGGGTTATTGCAGATACGCAGTATTTT.

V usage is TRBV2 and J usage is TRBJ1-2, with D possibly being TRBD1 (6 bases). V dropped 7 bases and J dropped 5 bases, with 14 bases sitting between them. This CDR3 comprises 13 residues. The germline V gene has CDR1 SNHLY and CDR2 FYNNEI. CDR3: CASIGQTIYGYTF. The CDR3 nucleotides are TGTGCCAGCATTGGACAGACCATTTATGGCTACACCTTC.

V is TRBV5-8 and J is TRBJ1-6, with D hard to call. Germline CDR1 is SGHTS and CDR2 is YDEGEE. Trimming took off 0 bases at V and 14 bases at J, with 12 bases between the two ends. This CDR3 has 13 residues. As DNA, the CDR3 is TGTGCCAGCAGCTTGGCCGCCGACATTACCCTCCACTTT. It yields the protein CASSLAADITLHF.

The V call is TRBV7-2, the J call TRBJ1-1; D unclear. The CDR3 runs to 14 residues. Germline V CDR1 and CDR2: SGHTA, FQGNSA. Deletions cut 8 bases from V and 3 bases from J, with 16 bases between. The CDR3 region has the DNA TGTGCCAGCGCCCACGGGATTAAGGACACTGAAGCTTTCTTT. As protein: CASAHGIKDTEAFF. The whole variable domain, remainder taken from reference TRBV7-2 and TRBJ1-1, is GAGVSQSPSNKVTEKGKDVELRCDPISGHTALYWYRQSLGQGLEFLIYFQGNSAPDKSGLPSDRFSAERTGGSVSTLTIQRTQQEDSAVYLCASAHGIKDTEAFFGQGTRLTVV.

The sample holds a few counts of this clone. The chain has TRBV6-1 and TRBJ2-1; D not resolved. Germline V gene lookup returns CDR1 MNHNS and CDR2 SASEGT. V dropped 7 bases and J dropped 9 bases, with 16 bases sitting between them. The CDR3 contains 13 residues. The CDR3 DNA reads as TGTGCCAGCACCCCTTGGGTGGGCTCTGAGCAGTTCTTC. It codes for CASTPWVGSEQFF.

CDR3: CASIQGLRSTDTQYF. The CDR3 coding sequence is TGTGCCAGCATCCAGGGACTCAGAAGCACAGATACGCAGTATTTT. The V call is TRBV6-1, the J call TRBJ2-3, with D perhaps matching TRBD2 (6 bases). Trimming stripped 7 bases from V and 0 bases from J, with 14 bases between. The CDR3 extends over 15 amino acids. In germline, CDR1 is MNHNS, CDR2 SASEGT.

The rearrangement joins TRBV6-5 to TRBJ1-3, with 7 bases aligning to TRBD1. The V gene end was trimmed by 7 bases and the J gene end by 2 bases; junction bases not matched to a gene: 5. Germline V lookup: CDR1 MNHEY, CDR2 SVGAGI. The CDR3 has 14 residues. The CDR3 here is CASTTGVPGNTIYF. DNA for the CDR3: TGTGCCAGCACAACAGGGGTCCCTGGAAACACCATATATTTT.